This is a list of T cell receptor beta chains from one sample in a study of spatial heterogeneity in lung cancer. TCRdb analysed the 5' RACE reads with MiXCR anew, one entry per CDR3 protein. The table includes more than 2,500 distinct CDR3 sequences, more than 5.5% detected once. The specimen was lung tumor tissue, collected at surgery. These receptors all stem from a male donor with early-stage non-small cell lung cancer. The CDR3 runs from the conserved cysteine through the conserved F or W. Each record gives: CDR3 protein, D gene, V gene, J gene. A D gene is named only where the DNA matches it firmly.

CDR3 protein: CASSFSGANVLTF
D gene: NA
V gene: TRBV6-2/TRBV6-3
J gene: TRBJ2-6

CDR3 protein: CASSFGTSQEKLFF
D gene: NA
V gene: TRBV5-6
J gene: TRBJ1-4

CDR3 protein: CASSVGQGDYGYTF
D gene: TRBD1
V gene: TRBV9
J gene: TRBJ1-2

CDR3 protein: CASSYRGGTYNEQFF
D gene: NA
V gene: TRBV6-5
J gene: TRBJ2-1

CDR3 protein: CASKLGNTEAFF
D gene: NA
V gene: TRBV27
J gene: TRBJ1-1

CDR3 protein: CAISESEGVRGEQYF
D gene: NA
V gene: TRBV10-3
J gene: TRBJ2-7

CDR3 protein: CASSVQGKQETQYF
D gene: NA
V gene: TRBV9
J gene: TRBJ2-5

CDR3 protein: CASSLGSAGANVLTF
D gene: NA
V gene: TRBV7-6
J gene: TRBJ2-6

CDR3 protein: CASSYSRDSKNIQYF
D gene: TRBD1
V gene: TRBV7-2
J gene: TRBJ2-4

CDR3 protein: CASTKEQNYNSPLHF
D gene: NA
V gene: TRBV7-2
J gene: TRBJ1-6

CDR3 protein: CSARNGWTANSYEQYF
D gene: NA
V gene: TRBV20-1
J gene: TRBJ2-7

CDR3 protein: CASSHAGQGSLDTGELFF
D gene: TRBD1
V gene: TRBV28
J gene: TRBJ2-2

CDR3 protein: CASSPPRGPSSGANVLTF
D gene: NA
V gene: TRBV18
J gene: TRBJ2-6

CDR3 protein: CASSAGWGGQNTDTQYF
D gene: NA
V gene: TRBV5-1
J gene: TRBJ2-3

CDR3 protein: CASSVLKGVNEQFF
D gene: NA
V gene: TRBV27
J gene: TRBJ2-1

CDR3 protein: CSVVQGREQYF
D gene: NA
V gene: TRBV29-1
J gene: TRBJ2-7

CDR3 protein: CASSRGGGTETQYF
D gene: NA
V gene: TRBV18
J gene: TRBJ2-5

CDR3 protein: CSARDHPARNYGYTF
D gene: NA
V gene: TRBV20-1
J gene: TRBJ1-2

CDR3 protein: CASSPGGTNEKLFF
D gene: NA
V gene: TRBV7-9
J gene: TRBJ1-4

CDR3 protein: CSVQDAALERETQYF
D gene: NA
V gene: TRBV29-1
J gene: TRBJ2-5

CDR3 protein: CSARPPSGRAYTGELFF
D gene: TRBD2
V gene: TRBV20-1
J gene: TRBJ2-2

CDR3 protein: CASSLRGTVYNEQFF
D gene: NA
V gene: TRBV7-3
J gene: TRBJ2-1

CDR3 protein: CASSFEGTGTTGELFF
D gene: TRBD1
V gene: TRBV7-9
J gene: TRBJ2-2

CDR3 protein: CANLLAGGVNEQFF
D gene: TRBD2
V gene: TRBV7-2
J gene: TRBJ2-1

CDR3 protein: CASTPRDFYTDTQYF
D gene: NA
V gene: TRBV6-2/TRBV6-3
J gene: TRBJ2-3

CDR3 protein: CASSSPGKNTQYF
D gene: NA
V gene: TRBV7-2
J gene: TRBJ2-3

CDR3 protein: CSAQDNTGELFF
D gene: NA
V gene: TRBV20-1
J gene: TRBJ2-2

CDR3 protein: CASRPAAGGNYGYTF
D gene: NA
V gene: TRBV6-2/TRBV6-3
J gene: TRBJ1-2

CDR3 protein: CASSIDSSTDTQYF
D gene: NA
V gene: TRBV7-2
J gene: TRBJ2-3

CDR3 protein: CASSPLSGANVLTF
D gene: NA
V gene: TRBV18
J gene: TRBJ2-6

CDR3 protein: CASSFAAGRSYEQYF
D gene: NA
V gene: TRBV12-3/TRBV12-4
J gene: TRBJ2-7

CDR3 protein: CASSLDLRYYGYTF
D gene: NA
V gene: TRBV11-2
J gene: TRBJ1-2

CDR3 protein: CASTEGLAGDYEQFF
D gene: TRBD2
V gene: TRBV6-6
J gene: TRBJ2-1

CDR3 protein: CASSTQGAGGNTIYF
D gene: TRBD1
V gene: TRBV7-2
J gene: TRBJ1-3

CDR3 protein: CASIKGYEQFF
D gene: NA
V gene: TRBV2
J gene: TRBJ2-1

CDR3 protein: CSARDGTPQETQYF
D gene: NA
V gene: TRBV20-1
J gene: TRBJ2-5